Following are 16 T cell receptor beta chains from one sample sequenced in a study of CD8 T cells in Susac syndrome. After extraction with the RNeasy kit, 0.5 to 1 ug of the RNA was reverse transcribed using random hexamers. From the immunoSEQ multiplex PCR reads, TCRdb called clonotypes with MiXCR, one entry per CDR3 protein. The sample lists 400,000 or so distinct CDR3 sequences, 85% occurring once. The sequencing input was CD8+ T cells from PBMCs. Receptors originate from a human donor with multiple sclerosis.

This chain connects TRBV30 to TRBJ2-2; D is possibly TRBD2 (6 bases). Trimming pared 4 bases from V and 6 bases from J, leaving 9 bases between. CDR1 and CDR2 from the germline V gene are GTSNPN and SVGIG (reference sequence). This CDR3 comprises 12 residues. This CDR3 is CAWIRRAGELFF. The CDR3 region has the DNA TGTGCCTGGATTCGGAGGGCCGGGGAGCTGTTTTTT.

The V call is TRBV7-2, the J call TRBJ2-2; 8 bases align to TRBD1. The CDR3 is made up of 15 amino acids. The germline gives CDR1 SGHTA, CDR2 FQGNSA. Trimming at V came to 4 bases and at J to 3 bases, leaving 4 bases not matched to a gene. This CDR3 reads CASSYTTGDTGELFF. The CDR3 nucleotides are TGTGCCAGCAGCTACACGACAGGGGACACCGGGGAGCTGTTTTTT.

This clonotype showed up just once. The CDR3 region is CASSNPTGGGETQYF. CDR3 nucleotide sequence: TGTGCCAGCAGCAACCCGACAGGGGGCGGCGAGACCCAGTACTTC. The chain is built from TRBV12-3 or TRBV12-4 and TRBJ2-5; the match to TRBD1 covers 10 bases. Trimming at V came to 6 bases and at J to 5 bases, leaving 9 bases not matched to a gene. This CDR3 is built from 15 residues.

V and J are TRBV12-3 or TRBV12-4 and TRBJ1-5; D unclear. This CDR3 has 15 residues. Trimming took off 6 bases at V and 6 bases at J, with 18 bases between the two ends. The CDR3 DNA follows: TGTGCCAGCAGCTCAGCAGGAGGGTGGGGTCAGCCCCAGCATTTT. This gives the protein CASSSAGGWGQPQHF.

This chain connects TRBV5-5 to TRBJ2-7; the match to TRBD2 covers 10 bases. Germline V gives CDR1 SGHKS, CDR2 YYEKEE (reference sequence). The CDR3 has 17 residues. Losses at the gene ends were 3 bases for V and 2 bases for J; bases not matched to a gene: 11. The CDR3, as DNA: TGTGCCAGCAGCTGGACTTTAGCGGGAGGAGATGCCTACGAGCAGTACTTC. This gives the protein CASSWTLAGGDAYEQYF.

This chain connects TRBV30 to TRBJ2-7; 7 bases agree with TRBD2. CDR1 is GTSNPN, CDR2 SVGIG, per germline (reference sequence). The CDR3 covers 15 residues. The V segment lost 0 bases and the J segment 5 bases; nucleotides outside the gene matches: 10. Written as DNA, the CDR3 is TGTGCCTGGAGTGTACCCGGGGGGTTCTGGCACGAGCAGTACTTC. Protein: CAWSVPGGFWHEQYF. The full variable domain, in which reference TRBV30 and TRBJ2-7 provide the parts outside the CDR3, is SQTIHQWPATLVQPVGSPLSLECTVEGTSNPNLYWYRQAAGRGLQLLFYSVGIGQISSEVPQNLSASRPQDRQFILSSKKLLLSDSGFYLCAWSVPGGFWHEQYFGPGTRLTVT.

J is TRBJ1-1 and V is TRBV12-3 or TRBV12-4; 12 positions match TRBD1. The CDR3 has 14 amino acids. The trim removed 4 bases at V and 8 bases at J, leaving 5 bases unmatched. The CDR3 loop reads CASSWGQGAYEAFF. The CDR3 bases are TGTGCCAGCAGTTGGGGACAGGGGGCGTACGAAGCTTTCTTT.

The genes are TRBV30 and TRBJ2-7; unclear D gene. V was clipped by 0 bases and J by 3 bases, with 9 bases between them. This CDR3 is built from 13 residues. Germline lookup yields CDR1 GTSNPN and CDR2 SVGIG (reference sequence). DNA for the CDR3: TGTGCCTGGAGTGTAATTCAGAGCTACGAGCAGTACTTC. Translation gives CAWSVIQSYEQYF.

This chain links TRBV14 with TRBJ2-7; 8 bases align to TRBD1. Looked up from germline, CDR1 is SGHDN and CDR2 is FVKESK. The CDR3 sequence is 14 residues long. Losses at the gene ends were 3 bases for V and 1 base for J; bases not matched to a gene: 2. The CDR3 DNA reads TGTGCCAGCAGCCAGGGACAGGAGTCCTACGAGCAGTACTTC. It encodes CASSQGQESYEQYF.

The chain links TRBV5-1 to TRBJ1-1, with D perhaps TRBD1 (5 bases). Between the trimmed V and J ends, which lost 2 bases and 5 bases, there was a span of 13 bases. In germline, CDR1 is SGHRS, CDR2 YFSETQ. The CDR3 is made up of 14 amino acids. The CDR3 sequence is CASSLDRGWTEAFF. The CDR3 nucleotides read TGCGCCAGCAGCTTAGATAGGGGTTGGACTGAAGCTTTCTTT.

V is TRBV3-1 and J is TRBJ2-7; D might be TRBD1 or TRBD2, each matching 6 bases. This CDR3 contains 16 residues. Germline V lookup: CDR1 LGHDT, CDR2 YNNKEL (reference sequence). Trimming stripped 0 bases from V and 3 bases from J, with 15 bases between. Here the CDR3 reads CASSQDVGGTSYEQYF. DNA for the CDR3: TGTGCCAGCAGCCAAGATGTTGGCGGGACAAGCTACGAGCAGTACTTC.

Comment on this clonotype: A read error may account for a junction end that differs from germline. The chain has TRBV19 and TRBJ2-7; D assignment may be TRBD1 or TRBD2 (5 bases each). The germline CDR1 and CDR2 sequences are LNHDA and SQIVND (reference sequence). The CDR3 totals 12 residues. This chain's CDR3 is CTSSAPGPEQYF. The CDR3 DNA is TGTACCAGTAGTGCCCCGGGGCCCGAGCAGTACTTC.

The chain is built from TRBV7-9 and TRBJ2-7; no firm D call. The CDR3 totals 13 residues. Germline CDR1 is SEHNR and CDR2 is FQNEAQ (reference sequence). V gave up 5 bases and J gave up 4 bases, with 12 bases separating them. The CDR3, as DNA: TGTGCCAGCAGCCCGACACTTTCATACGAGCAGTACTTC. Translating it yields CASSPTLSYEQYF.

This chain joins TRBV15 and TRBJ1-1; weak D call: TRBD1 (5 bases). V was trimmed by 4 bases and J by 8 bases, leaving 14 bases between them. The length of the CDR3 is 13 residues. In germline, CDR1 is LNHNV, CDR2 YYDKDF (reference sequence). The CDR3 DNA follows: TGTGCCACCAGCATAAACCGACAGACCGAAGCTTTCTTT. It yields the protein CATSINRQTEAFF.

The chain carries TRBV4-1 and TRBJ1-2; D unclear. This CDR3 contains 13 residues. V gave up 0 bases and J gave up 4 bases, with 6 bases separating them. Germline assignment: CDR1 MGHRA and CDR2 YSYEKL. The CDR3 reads CASSQDPLYGYTF. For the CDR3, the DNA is TGCGCCAGCAGCCAAGATCCGCTCTATGGCTACACCTTC.

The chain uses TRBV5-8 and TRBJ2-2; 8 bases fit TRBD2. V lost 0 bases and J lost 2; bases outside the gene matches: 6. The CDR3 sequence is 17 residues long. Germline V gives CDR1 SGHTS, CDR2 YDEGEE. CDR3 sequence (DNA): TGTGCCAGCAGCTTGGTTCGGGCGGGGGGCAACACCGGGGAGCTGTTTTTT. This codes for CASSLVRAGGNTGELFF.